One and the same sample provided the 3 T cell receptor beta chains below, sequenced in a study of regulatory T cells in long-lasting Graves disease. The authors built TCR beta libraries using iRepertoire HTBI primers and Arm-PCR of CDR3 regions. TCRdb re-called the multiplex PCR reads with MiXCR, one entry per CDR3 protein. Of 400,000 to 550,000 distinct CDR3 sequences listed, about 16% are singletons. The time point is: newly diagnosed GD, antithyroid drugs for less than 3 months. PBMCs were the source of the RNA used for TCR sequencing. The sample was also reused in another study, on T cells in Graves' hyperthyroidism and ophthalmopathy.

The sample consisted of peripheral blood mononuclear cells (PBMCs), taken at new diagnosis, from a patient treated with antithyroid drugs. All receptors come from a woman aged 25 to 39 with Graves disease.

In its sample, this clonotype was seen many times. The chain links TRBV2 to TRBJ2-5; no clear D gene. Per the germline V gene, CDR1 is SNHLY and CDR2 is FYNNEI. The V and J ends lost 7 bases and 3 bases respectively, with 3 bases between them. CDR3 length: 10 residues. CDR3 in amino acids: CASTEETQYF. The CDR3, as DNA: TGTGCCAGCACCGAAGAGACCCAGTACTTC.

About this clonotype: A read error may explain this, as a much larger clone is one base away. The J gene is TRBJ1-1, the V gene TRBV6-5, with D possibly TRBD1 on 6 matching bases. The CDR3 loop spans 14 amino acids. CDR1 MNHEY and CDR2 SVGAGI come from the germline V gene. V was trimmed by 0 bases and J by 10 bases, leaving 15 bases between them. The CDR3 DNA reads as TGTGCCAGCAGTTACTCGAGGGGGGGAGCAATAGCTTTCTTT. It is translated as CASSYSRGGAIAFF.

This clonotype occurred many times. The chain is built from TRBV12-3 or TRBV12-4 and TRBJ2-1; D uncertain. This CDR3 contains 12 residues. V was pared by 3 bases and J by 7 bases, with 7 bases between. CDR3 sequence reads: CASSLLENEQFF. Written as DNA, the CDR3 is TGTGCCAGCAGTTTGCTAGAGAATGAGCAGTTCTTC.